The present T cell receptor (beta chain) was sequenced within a study of T cell clonotyping in hematopoietic cell transplantation. A word on this clone: The target antigen is unknown.

Study-level findings and limits: No sorting was done, leaving CD4 and CD8 contributions mixed. At the given depth, recipient repertoires were over 95% de novo clonotypes. After transplant, recipient diversity fell while pathologically expanded clonotypes grew through day 180.

Only in-frame clones appear in the TCRdb table, and some are missing; sequencing was by immunoSEQ multiplex PCR. The repertoire holds roughly 5,300 clones, with around 78% as singletons. Recipient blood drawn about 28 days pretransplant and days 30, 100, 180 after. The clonotype was recovered from a male patient aged 55 to 69 who had an allogeneic stem cell transplant, so T cells may come from the graft donor. Some clones in this sample may be carry-over from other donors' samples. Sequencing used peripheral blood mononuclear cells, obtained 100 days after allogeneic stem cell transplant.

In nucleotides, the CDR3 is TGTGCCAGCAGCCTCAGTGACTCCAACACAGATACGCAGTATTTT. This encodes CASSLSDSNTDTQYF. The chain employs TRBV9 and TRBJ2-3; D is unresolved. V was trimmed by 4 bases and J by 2 bases, leaving 14 bases between them. Per germline, CDR1 SGDLS and CDR2 YYNGEE. The CDR3 extends over 15 amino acids.